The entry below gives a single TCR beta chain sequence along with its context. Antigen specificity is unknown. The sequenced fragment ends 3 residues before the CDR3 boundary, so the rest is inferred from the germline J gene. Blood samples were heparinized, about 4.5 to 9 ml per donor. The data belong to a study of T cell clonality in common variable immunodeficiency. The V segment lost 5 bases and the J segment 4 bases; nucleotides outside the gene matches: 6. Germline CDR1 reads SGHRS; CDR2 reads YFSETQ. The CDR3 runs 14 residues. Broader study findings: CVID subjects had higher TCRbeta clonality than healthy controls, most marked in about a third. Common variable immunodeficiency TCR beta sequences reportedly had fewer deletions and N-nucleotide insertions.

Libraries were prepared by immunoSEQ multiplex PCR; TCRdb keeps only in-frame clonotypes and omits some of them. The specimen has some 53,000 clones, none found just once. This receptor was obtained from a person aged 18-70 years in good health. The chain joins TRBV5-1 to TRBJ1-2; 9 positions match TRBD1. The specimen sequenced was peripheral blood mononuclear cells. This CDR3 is CASSMGQGGYGYTF. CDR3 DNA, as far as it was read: TGCGCCAGCAGTATGGGACAGGGCGGCTATGGC.